The rows below give T cell receptor beta chains drawn from one sample of a study of CD8 T cells in Susac syndrome. TCRdb re-called the immunoSEQ multiplex PCR reads through MiXCR, storing one row per CDR3 protein. Of some 77,000 distinct CDR3 sequences in the sample, about 92% are singletons; the top ten hold around 0.15%. Sequencing was done on a sample of CD4+ T cells from PBMCs. The receptor set was obtained from a human donor with Susac syndrome. CDR3s include the opening cysteine and the closing phenylalanine or tryptophan. D genes are given only for firm matches. Clone size is not always given. Where it is, it says once, few, many or a class for expanded clones.

D gene: TRBD1
J gene: TRBJ1-2
V gene: TRBV30
clone size: NA
CDR3 protein: CAWTPDRGRAGYTF
CDR3 DNA: TGTGCCTGGACCCCGGACAGGGGCCGTGCGGGCTACACCTTC

D gene: TRBD1
J gene: TRBJ2-2
V gene: TRBV14
clone size: NA
CDR3 protein: CASSQRASRGWTGELFF
CDR3 DNA: TGTGCCAGCAGCCAACGGGCTTCCAGGGGGTGGACCGGGGAGCTGTTTTTT

D gene: NA
J gene: TRBJ1-3
V gene: TRBV12-3/TRBV12-4
clone size: NA
CDR3 protein: CASSFTDIYSGNTIYF
CDR3 DNA: TGTGCCAGCAGTTTTACCGACATTTACTCTGGAAACACCATATATTTT

D gene: NA
J gene: TRBJ1-1
V gene: TRBV28
clone size: NA
CDR3 protein: CASIRWGNTEAFF
CDR3 DNA: TGTGCCAGCATCCGGTGGGGTAACACTGAAGCTTTCTTT

D gene: NA
J gene: TRBJ2-5
V gene: TRBV18
clone size: NA
CDR3 protein: CASSPPVTGTQYF
CDR3 DNA: TGTGCCAGCTCACCACCGGTGACTGGGACCCAGTACTTC

D gene: TRBD2
J gene: TRBJ2-7
V gene: TRBV13
clone size: NA
CDR3 protein: CASSLVGTSGYEQYF
CDR3 DNA: TGTGCCAGCAGCTTAGTAGGGACTAGCGGATACGAGCAGTACTTC

D gene: TRBD1
J gene: TRBJ2-1
V gene: TRBV6-5
clone size: NA
CDR3 protein: CASSYPGQGQQQFF
CDR3 DNA: TGTGCCAGCAGTTACCCCGGACAGGGTCAACAGCAGTTCTTC

D gene: NA
J gene: TRBJ1-4
V gene: TRBV7-9
clone size: NA
CDR3 protein: CASSHDRGAEKLFF
CDR3 DNA: TGTGCCAGCAGCCATGACCGGGGTGCCGAAAAACTGTTTTTT

D gene: TRBD1
J gene: TRBJ2-7
V gene: TRBV6-1
clone size: once
CDR3 protein: CAGKGGQGFDGPYEQYF
CDR3 DNA: TGTGCCGGCAAGGGAGGACAGGGGTTTGACGGCCCCTACGAGCAGTACTTC

D gene: TRBD1
J gene: TRBJ2-1
V gene: TRBV9
clone size: NA
CDR3 protein: CASSETTGGREQFF
CDR3 DNA: TGTGCCAGCAGCGAGACGACAGGGGGTAGGGAGCAGTTCTTC

D gene: NA
J gene: TRBJ2-7
V gene: TRBV6-2/TRBV6-3
clone size: few
CDR3 protein: CASSTRDSTSYEQYF
CDR3 DNA: TGTGCCAGCAGTACCCGGGACTCCACTTCCTACGAGCAGTACTTC

D gene: TRBD2
J gene: TRBJ2-5
V gene: TRBV4-2
clone size: NA
CDR3 protein: CASSQAFSGGDETQYF
CDR3 DNA: TGTGCCAGCAGCCAAGCATTCAGCGGGGGGGACGAGACCCAGTACTTC

D gene: TRBD2
J gene: TRBJ2-1
V gene: TRBV11-3
clone size: NA
CDR3 protein: CASSPGEGNEQFF
CDR3 DNA: TGTGCCAGCAGCCCGGGGGAGGGGAATGAGCAGTTCTTC

D gene: NA
J gene: TRBJ2-2
V gene: TRBV2
clone size: NA
CDR3 protein: CASSFRISTGELFF
CDR3 DNA: TGTGCCAGCTCCTTCCGGATCAGCACCGGGGAGCTGTTTTTT

D gene: NA
J gene: TRBJ2-1
V gene: TRBV12-3/TRBV12-4
clone size: NA
CDR3 protein: CASNPPGMNEQFF
CDR3 DNA: TGTGCCAGCAACCCCCCAGGGATGAATGAGCAGTTCTTC

D gene: NA
J gene: TRBJ2-1
V gene: TRBV4-3
clone size: NA
CDR3 protein: CASSQWGIVNEQFF
CDR3 DNA: TGCGCCAGCAGCCAATGGGGAATCGTAAATGAGCAGTTCTTC